The rows below give T cell receptor beta chains drawn from one sample of a study of T cell changes during pregnancy in multiple sclerosis. The table came from immunoSEQ multiplex PCR; TCRdb's copy has only in-frame clones and leaves some out. This table holds fewer than 65,000 clones, 75% to 95% found once. The specimen comprised peripheral blood, sampled before pregnancy. The receptors originated from a female donor with multiple sclerosis, enrolled in a pregnancy study. CDR3s include the opening cysteine and the closing phenylalanine or tryptophan. The order of the fields is J gene, clone size, V gene, D gene, CDR3 DNA, CDR3 protein. D genes are given only for firm matches. Only some rows state a clone size, as once, few, many or a class for expanded clones.

J: TRBJ1-5; size: NA; V: TRBV7-2; D: NA; DNA: TGTGCCAGCAGCTTAGGCAGATTCAATCAGCCCCAGCATTTT; CDR3: CASSLGRFNQPQHF
J: TRBJ1-4; size: NA; V: TRBV5-5; D: NA; DNA: TGTGCCAGCAGCTTGACCCCAGGGGACCTCAGAGAAAAACTGTTTTTT; CDR3: CASSLTPGDLREKLFF
J: TRBJ2-1; size: medium-sized; V: TRBV19; D: NA; DNA: TGTGCCAGTAGTAGCGGAGACCGCAATGAGCAGTTCTTC; CDR3: CASSSGDRNEQFF
J: TRBJ2-2; size: NA; V: TRBV15; D: NA; DNA: TGTGCCACCAGCTCCCCCGGGACAAGGAGGACCGGGGAGCTGTTTTTT; CDR3: CATSSPGTRRTGELFF
J: TRBJ1-2; size: NA; V: TRBV30; D: NA; DNA: TGTGCCTGGTGGATGGAAAGACAGACCTATGGCTACACCTTC; CDR3: CAWWMERQTYGYTF
J: TRBJ2-6; size: few; V: TRBV7-2; D: NA; DNA: TGTGCCAGCAGCCACCGACAGGGGAGGGCTGGGGCCAACGTCCTGACTTTC; CDR3: CASSHRQGRAGANVLTF
J: TRBJ1-2; size: NA; V: TRBV7-9; D: NA; DNA: TGTGCCAGCAGCTTAATGTCGGGGGGCGTCGTAGATGGCTACACCTTC; CDR3: CASSLMSGGVVDGYTF
J: TRBJ1-4; size: NA; V: TRBV10-1; D: NA; DNA: TGCGCCAGCAGTGGGGGGCTCTCTGGGAATGAAAAACTGTTTTTT; CDR3: CASSGGLSGNEKLFF
J: TRBJ2-3; size: NA; V: TRBV14; D: NA; DNA: TGTGCCAGCAGCCAAGATGCGGGGTTCGTGGATACGCAGTATTTT; CDR3: CASSQDAGFVDTQYF
J: TRBJ2-5; size: NA; V: TRBV5-6; D: TRBD1; DNA: TGTGCCAGCAGCTTGGAAGGGACAGGAAAGCTCCAAGAGACCCAGTACTTC; CDR3: CASSLEGTGKLQETQYF
J: TRBJ1-2; size: NA; V: TRBV7-9; D: NA; DNA: TGTGCCAGCAGCTTCGGGGATGGCTACACCTTC; CDR3: CASSFGDGYTF
J: TRBJ2-1; size: NA; V: TRBV11-3; D: NA; DNA: TGTGCCAGCAGCTTGGAGACGGTAGGTGAGCAGTTCTTC; CDR3: CASSLETVGEQFF
J: TRBJ2-7; size: NA; V: TRBV7-2; D: NA; DNA: TGTGCCAGCAGCGAATGGGGCAGTACCTACGAGCAGTACTTC; CDR3: CASSEWGSTYEQYF
J: TRBJ2-2; size: NA; V: TRBV4-3; D: NA; DNA: TGCGCCAGCAGCCAAGGACAGAACACCGGGGAGCTGTTTTTT; CDR3: CASSQGQNTGELFF
J: TRBJ2-2; size: NA; V: TRBV5-4; D: TRBD1; DNA: TGTGCCAGCAGCTTGGGCAGCCAGGGGGCCGGGGAGCTGTTTTTT; CDR3: CASSLGSQGAGELFF
J: TRBJ1-1; size: NA; V: TRBV2; D: NA; DNA: TGTGCCAGCAGTGGCAGGACTGAAGCTTTCTTT; CDR3: CASSGRTEAFF
J: TRBJ1-2; size: NA; V: TRBV18; D: TRBD1; DNA: TGTGCCAGCTCACCCGTTCCGACAGGGGGCTCTAACTATGGCTACACCTTC; CDR3: CASSPVPTGGSNYGYTF
J: TRBJ1-3; size: NA; V: TRBV1; D: NA; DNA: TGCACCAGCAGCCCTTACCGGGTCTCTGGAAACACCATATATTTT; CDR3: CTSSPYRVSGNTIYF
J: TRBJ1-2; size: NA; V: TRBV6-5; D: TRBD1; DNA: TGTGCCAGCAGTTACGGGGGGACAGGGGCCTATGGCTACACCTTC; CDR3: CASSYGGTGAYGYTF